Each of the 22 T cell receptor beta chains below was sequenced from the same sample in a study of Tregs in tolerant kidney transplant recipients. TCRdb's copy holds only in-frame clones and misses some; the assay was immunoSEQ multiplex PCR. The sample carries roughly 64,000 clones, about 89% recorded once. The nonmyeloablative bone marrow transplants came from related graft donors, with transient mixed chimerism. The sample consisted of CD4+ T cells from blood (PBMCs), taken 6 months after the transplant. These receptor sequences come from a human patient who received a combined kidney and bone marrow transplant. Certain T cells may be donor cells from the graft.

Comments on this clone: The sample contains more than one DNA sequence encoding this CDR3. The chain is built from TRBV30 and TRBJ1-6; weak D call: TRBD1 (5 bases). Trimming removed 0 bases at V and 5 bases at J, with 8 bases between. Per the germline V gene, CDR1 is GTSNPN and CDR2 is SVGIG (reference sequence). The CDR3 sequence is 14 residues long. The CDR3 loop is CAWSVGRDNSPLHF. In nucleotides, the CDR3 is TGTGCCTGGAGTGTAGGCAGGGATAATTCACCCCTCCACTTT. The variable domain in full, with the rest retrieved from reference TRBV30 and TRBJ1-6, is SQTIHQWPATLVQPVGSPLSLECTVEGTSNPNLYWYRQAAGRGLQLLFYSVGIGQISSEVPQNLSASRPQDRQFILSSKKLLLSDSGFYLCAWSVGRDNSPLHFGNGTRLTVT.

The rearrangement uses TRBV20-1 and TRBJ2-7, with no clear D. This CDR3 is built from 10 residues. V shed 6 bases and J shed 7 bases, with 10 bases lying between them. Germline assignment: CDR1 DFQATT and CDR2 SNEGSKA (reference sequence). The CDR3 is CSAPKKEQYF. Written as DNA, the CDR3 is TGCAGTGCCCCAAAAAAAGAGCAGTACTTC.

Turning to this clone: The junction departs from germline at one end; a sequencing error may be responsible. The chain recombines TRBV11-3 with TRBJ1-1; D may be TRBD1 (6 bases). The CDR3 extends over 15 amino acids. CDR1 and CDR2 (germline): SGHNT, YENEEA. The CDR3 loop is CASSLETGLDTEAFF. As DNA, the CDR3 is TGTGCCAGCAGCCTAGAGACAGGTCTAGACACTGAAGCTTTCTTT.

V gene TRBV30 combines with J gene TRBJ2-1, with D tentatively TRBD2 (6 bases). Germline V CDR1 and CDR2: GTSNPN, SVGIG (reference sequence). The CDR3 has 12 amino acids. V lost 5 bases to trimming and J lost 10 bases, with 15 bases between them. The CDR3 DNA reads as TGTGCCTGGGTACTGGGTCGGGGGGAGCAGTTCTTC. This translates into CAWVLGRGEQFF.

In DNA, the CDR3 is TGCGCCAGCAGCATAGACAGGGGGAGAGCTGAAGCTTTCTTT. It translates to CASSIDRGRAEAFF. The J gene is TRBJ1-1, the V gene TRBV5-1; 9 bases align to TRBD1. CDR3 length equals 14 residues. The J segment lost 6 bases and the V segment lost 4 bases, leaving 7 bases of the junction unmatched. Germline V CDR1 and CDR2: SGHRS, YFSETQ.

The chain has TRBV5-1 and TRBJ2-3; no clear D. The CDR3 is made up of 13 amino acids. Germline assignment: CDR1 SGHRS and CDR2 YFSETQ. V gave up 2 bases and J gave up 6 bases, with 10 bases separating them. For the CDR3, the DNA is TGCGCCAGCAGCTTTCAACAGTGGGATACGCAGTATTTT. Protein sequence: CASSFQQWDTQYF.

The rearrangement links TRBV5-1 to TRBJ1-4; D uncertain. V was trimmed by 7 bases and J by 5 bases, leaving 15 bases between them. This CDR3 region has 14 residues. Germline CDR1 reads SGHRS; CDR2 reads YFSETQ. The CDR3 coding sequence is TGCGCCAGCCGCGGAGGAATCCCGAATGAAAAACTGTTTTTT. It is translated as CASRGGIPNEKLFF. The full variable domain, with the rest looked up from reference TRBV5-1 and TRBJ1-4, is KAGVTQTPRYLIKTRGQQVTLSCSPISGHRSVSWYQQTPGQGLQFLFEYFSETQRNKGNFPGRFSGRQFSNSRSEMNVSTLELGDSALYLCASRGGIPNEKLFFGSGTQLSVL.

The rearrangement links TRBV9 to TRBJ1-2; D unclear. This CDR3 comprises 15 residues. V shed 0 bases and J shed 2 bases, with 11 bases lying between them. CDR1 is SGDLS and CDR2 is YYNGEE in the germline V gene. In DNA form, the CDR3 reads TGTGCCAGCAGCGTAGAGGCGGGCGCGAACTATGGCTACACCTTC. This codes for CASSVEAGANYGYTF.

The CDR3 is CSVVMGGAGELFF. The CDR3 DNA sequence: TGCAGCGTTGTTATGGGGGGAGCCGGGGAGCTGTTTTTT. The chain has TRBV29-1 and TRBJ2-2; a weak D match, TRBD2 (6 bases). This CDR3 region has 13 residues. V was shortened by 4 bases and J by 6 bases, with 12 bases between the two germline ends. Germline-derived CDR1 and CDR2 are SQVTM and ANQGSEA.

The rearrangement joins TRBV18 to TRBJ1-2; a possible D gene is TRBD1 (5 bases). There are 15 residues in the CDR3. The germline V gene encodes CDR1 KGHSH and CDR2 LQKENI. Trimming took 1 base from V and 1 from J, leaving 10 bases between them. The CDR3 reads CASSPRAGNNYGYTF. The DNA of the CDR3 is TGTGCCAGCTCACCACGGGCAGGGAATAACTATGGCTACACCTTC.

V is TRBV6-6 and J is TRBJ2-4; 8 bases align to TRBD1. The CDR3 length is 14 residues. The germline V gene has CDR1 MNHNY and CDR2 SVGAGI (reference sequence). The V and J ends lost 2 bases and 6 bases, in that order; junction bases with no gene match: 3. The CDR3 DNA reads as TGTGCCAGCAGTTACGACAGGGGCGGAAACATTCAGTACTTC. It codes for CASSYDRGGNIQYF.

This clone was recorded a few times. The rearrangement links TRBV2 to TRBJ2-5; a possible D gene is TRBD2 (6 bases). The V and J ends lost 7 bases and 2 bases respectively, with 11 bases between them. The germline CDR1 and CDR2 sequences are SNHLY and FYNNEI. This CDR3 spans 13 amino acids. The CDR3 here is CASIRGSQETQYF. In DNA, the CDR3 is TGTGCCAGCATCCGGGGGTCACAAGAGACCCAGTACTTC.

J is TRBJ1-3 and V is TRBV19, with D tentatively TRBD1 (5 bases). CDR3 size: 16 residues. V lost 3 bases, J lost 2 bases, and 14 bases lay in between. In germline, CDR1 is LNHDA, CDR2 SQIVND (reference sequence). The DNA for the CDR3 is TGTGCCAGTAGTATTCCAGGGTCGCCAGCTGGAAACACCATATATTTT. It encodes CASSIPGSPAGNTIYF.

This clone was observed a single time. The J gene is TRBJ2-3, the V gene TRBV9; tentative D call: TRBD2 (5 bases). The CDR3 runs to 14 residues. The V end was cut by 4 bases, the J end by 2 bases, with 11 bases between. The V gene's germline CDR1 is SGDLS and CDR2 YYNGEE. DNA for the CDR3: TGTGCCAGCAGCCCGACTATACCCACAGATACGCAGTATTTT. It codes for CASSPTIPTDTQYF.

The chain couples TRBV9 to TRBJ2-5, with D possibly matching TRBD2 (7 bases). The CDR3 loop spans 14 amino acids. Germline V gene lookup returns CDR1 SGDLS and CDR2 YYNGEE. V lost 5 bases and J lost 4, with 15 bases in between. The CDR3 DNA is TGTGCCAGCAGTTTTCGGGGGGCGCGAGAGACCCAGTACTTC. It translates to CASSFRGARETQYF.

The CDR3 sequence: CASSLTGIAEAFF. The CDR3 DNA reads TGTGCCAGCAGTCTGACAGGGATCGCTGAAGCTTTCTTT. This chain uses TRBV14 with TRBJ1-1; 7 bases are shared with TRBD1. The CDR3 totals 13 residues. The J segment lost 6 bases and the V segment lost 6 bases, leaving 7 bases of the junction unmatched. Germline V gene sequence: CDR1 SGHDN, CDR2 FVKESK.

V and J are TRBV7-2 and TRBJ1-2; 8 bases are shared with TRBD1. The germline CDR1 and CDR2 sequences are SGHTA and FQGNSA. The CDR3 contains 16 residues. V was clipped by 5 bases and J by 6 bases; unmatched bases: 14. CDR3 sequence (DNA): TGTGCCAGCAGCACCAGGACAGGGTTAGGTGAGGATGGCTACACCTTC. This translates into CASSTRTGLGEDGYTF.

The chain carries TRBV30 and TRBJ2-7, with a possible D match to TRBD1 (7 bases). V was clipped by 1 base and J by 2 bases, with 21 bases between them. The CDR3 runs 17 residues. From germline, CDR1 is GTSNPN and CDR2 SVGIG (reference sequence). Written as DNA, the CDR3 is TGTGCCTGGAGTGCCCGAAACCGCAGGGGGGCGACCTACGAGCAGTACTTC. Translating gives CAWSARNRRGATYEQYF. Variable domain in full (rest from reference TRBV30 and TRBJ2-7): SQTIHQWPATLVQPVGSPLSLECTVEGTSNPNLYWYRQAAGRGLQLLFYSVGIGQISSEVPQNLSASRPQDRQFILSSKKLLLSDSGFYLCAWSARNRRGATYEQYFGPGTRLTVT.

The chain employs TRBV18 and TRBJ2-7; 8 nucleotides agree with TRBD2. The CDR3 is 14 residues long. Trimming took 5 bases from V and 2 from J; bases not matched to a gene: 5. The germline CDR1 and CDR2 sequences are KGHSH and LQKENI. CDR3 region: CASSSAGLAYEQYF. The CDR3 coding sequence is TGTGCCAGCTCATCAGCGGGACTAGCCTACGAGCAGTACTTC.

The genes are TRBV7-8 and TRBJ1-1; D unclear. Trimming stripped 0 bases from V and 5 bases from J, with 7 bases between. The germline V gene encodes CDR1 SGHVS and CDR2 FQNEAQ. The CDR3 consists of 13 residues. Here the CDR3 reads CASSLASGTEAFF. The CDR3 region has the DNA TGTGCCAGCAGCTTAGCGTCCGGGACTGAAGCTTTCTTT.

The chain carries TRBV7-9 and TRBJ1-1; D remains unclear. The length of the CDR3 is 14 residues. Germline V CDR1 and CDR2: SEHNR, FQNEAQ (reference sequence). Trimming cost V 5 bases and J 3 bases, with 13 bases left between them. CDR3 nucleotides: TGTGCCAGCAGCCCAACCTCTTCGGACACTGAAGCTTTCTTT. It yields the protein CASSPTSSDTEAFF.

The V gene is TRBV5-1, the J gene TRBJ2-2; TRBD1 agrees at 8 bases. This CDR3 has 15 residues. The trim removed 4 bases at V and 3 bases at J, leaving 5 bases unmatched. CDR1 is SGHRS and CDR2 is YFSETQ in the germline V gene. The CDR3 sequence is CASSVRQGHTGELFF. As DNA, the CDR3 is TGCGCCAGCAGCGTTAGACAGGGGCACACCGGGGAGCTGTTTTTT. Using reference TRBV5-1 and TRBJ2-2 for the parts outside the CDR3, the full variable domain is KAGVTQTPRYLIKTRGQQVTLSCSPISGHRSVSWYQQTPGQGLQFLFEYFSETQRNKGNFPGRFSGRQFSNSRSEMNVSTLELGDSALYLCASSVRQGHTGELFFGEGSRLTVL.